The entry below gives a single TCR beta chain sequence along with its context. Its target is not known. The V gene's germline CDR1 is LNHDA and CDR2 SQIVND (reference sequence). The CDR3 has 12 amino acids. Trimming cost V 7 bases and J 4 bases, with 10 bases left between them. The repertoire was sequenced with immunoSEQ multiplex PCR; TCRdb's copy has only in-frame clones and lacks some. The profile shows roughly 150,000 clones, about nine tenths of them singletons. This entry is derived from a study of T cell responses to AZD1222 COVID-19 vaccine. Study results and limitations: Two AZD1222 doses significantly raised spike-specific TCR breadth and depth over controls.

The sequence was collected from an adult who received the AZD1222 COVID-19 vaccine. J is TRBJ1-2 and V is TRBV19, with a tentative D call TRBD1 (6 bases). The specimen comprised peripheral blood, sampled 28 days after the second AZD1222 dose. CDR3 DNA: TGTGCCAGTACTGGGGGGCTCTATGGCTACACCTTC. Translated, it gives CASTGGLYGYTF.